This T cell receptor (beta chain) stems from a study of CD8 T cells in ankylosing spondylitis. The CDR3 is 12 amino acids. The V gene end was trimmed by 1 base and the J gene end by 11 bases; junction bases not matched to a gene: 2. Germline CDR1 is SNHLY and CDR2 is FYNNEI. This clonotype was seen a handful of times. What it binds is unknown. Findings and limits, study-wide: Ankylosing spondylitis blood appeared to be characterized by a TCR beta motif of 7 to 9 highly homologous variants. Disease-linked clones proved CD8+ and comparatively uncommon in peripheral blood.

Via MiXCR, TCRdb re-called the 5' RACE reads, giving one row per CDR3 protein. This table holds about 800,000 distinct CDR3 sequences, 10% to 15% found once. The chain is built from TRBV2 and TRBJ1-1, with 9 bases that match TRBD1. The receptor was derived from a male donor with ankylosing spondylitis. Material for sequencing was blood, either unsorted or a sorted T cell fraction (not recorded which). The CDR3, as DNA: TGTGCCAGCAGTGAAGACAGGGGGCGGGCTTTCTTT. Protein product: CASSEDRGRAFF.